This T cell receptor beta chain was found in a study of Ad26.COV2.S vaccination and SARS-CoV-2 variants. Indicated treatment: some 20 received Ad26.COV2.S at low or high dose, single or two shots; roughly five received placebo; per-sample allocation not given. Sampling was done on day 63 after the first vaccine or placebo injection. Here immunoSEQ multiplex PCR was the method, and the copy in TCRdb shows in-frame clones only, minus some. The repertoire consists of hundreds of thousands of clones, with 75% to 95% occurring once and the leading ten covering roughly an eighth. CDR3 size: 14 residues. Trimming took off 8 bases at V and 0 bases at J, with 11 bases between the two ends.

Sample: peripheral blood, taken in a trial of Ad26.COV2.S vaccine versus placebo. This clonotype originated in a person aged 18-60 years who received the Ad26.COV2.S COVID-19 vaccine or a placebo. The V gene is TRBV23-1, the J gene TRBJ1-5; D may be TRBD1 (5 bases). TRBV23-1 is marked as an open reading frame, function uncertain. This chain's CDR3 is CASYEQVSNQPQHF. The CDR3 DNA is TGCGCCAGCTACGAACAGGTTAGCAATCAGCCCCAGCATTTT.